This TCR beta chain came from a study of T cells in Graves' hyperthyroidism and ophthalmopathy. Only a few counts were recorded for this clonotype. Regions amplified from RNA transcripts were the TCR beta CDR3 regions. The HTBI primer set served for first-round RT-PCR of the TCR CDR3. TCRdb redid the calling of the multiplex PCR reads with MiXCR, one entry per CDR3 protein. Of approximately 560,000 distinct CDR3 sequences detected, around a sixth appear once; the ten largest clones hold roughly 6.6%. This CDR3 contains 15 residues. V was shortened by 0 bases and J by 6 bases, with 14 bases between the two germline ends. CDR1 is MGHRA, CDR2 YSYEKL, per germline.

Sequencing was performed on blood. The V and J genes are TRBV4-1 and TRBJ1-2; D possibly corresponds to TRBD1 (5 bases). This sequence originates from a woman aged 25 to 39 with Graves' hyperthyroidism. The CDR3 reads CASSQEWSGGDGYTF. In DNA form, the CDR3 reads TGCGCCAGCAGCCAAGAATGGTCCGGAGGGGATGGCTACACCTTC.